The clone carrying this T cell receptor (beta chain) was observed a handful of times. Its antigen remains unknown. Germline V CDR1 and CDR2: SGHDT, YYEEEE. Unmatched junction bases numbered 8, after V lost 3 bases and J lost 2 bases. CDR3 size: 15 residues. This specimen belongs to a study of cytomegalovirus exposure and HLA in healthy donors. The primer mix had 60 Vbeta and 13 Jbeta primers. This table comes from immunoSEQ multiplex PCR, and its TCRdb copy is limited to in-frame clones, with some not included. The sample shows roughly 80,000 clones, roughly 74% of them seen only once. Notes on the study in general: There was a cluster of highly shared sequence variants that was likely a sequencing artifact. Accurate HLA-A and HLA-B prediction from TCR beta sequences was reported for most subjects. In a later analysis, at a false discovery rate of 0.05, about 15,000 TCR beta sequences were associated with HLA alleles.

Sequencing input: PBMCs. This sequence originates from a woman aged 50 to 60 in good health and CMV-seropositive. This chain uses TRBV5-6 with TRBJ2-7; 7 positions agree with TRBD1. The CDR3 here is CASSSPTGAAYEQYF. The DNA of the CDR3 is TGTGCCAGCAGCTCTCCCACAGGGGCCGCCTACGAGCAGTACTTC.